This entry features one T cell receptor (beta chain) sequence. This sample was taken from a study of blood T cell repertoires in COVID-19. About the study: Samples of COVID-19 (acute and convalescent) were obtained from the United States, Italy and Spain. T cells, B-cell-depleted T cells, or PBMCs supplied cDNA or gDNA.

The V and J ends lost 3 bases and 1 base, in that order; junction bases with no gene match: 4. CDR1 is SGDLS, CDR2 YYNGEE, per germline. The CDR3 has 14 amino acids. Per the authors' pipeline: Estimates of nucleated cell counts were drawn from the amplification of reference gene primers. The repertoire was sequenced with immunoSEQ multiplex PCR; TCRdb's copy has only in-frame clones and lacks some. D and trimming come from the DNA, and the V and J calls and clone size come from that table. The table records some 270,000 clones, about 83% of them present only once. The material sequenced was peripheral blood. J is TRBJ2-7 and V is TRBV9; 7 positions agree with TRBD1. The receptor's source is a woman aged 40 to 50 who had recovered from COVID-19. CDR3 protein: CASSARDSSYEQYF. CDR3 coding DNA: TGTGCCAGCAGCGCCCGGGACAGTTCCTACGAGCAGTACTTC.